This T cell receptor (beta chain) was found in a study of shared clonotypes between healthy human individuals. The study, taken as a whole, reports: Owing to a small donor count, the genetic and exposure-history diversity represented was limited. Estimated richness was generally greater in naive than memory subsets.

About this clone: What it binds is not known.

Assay runs were performed at deep level. Method: immunoSEQ multiplex PCR; TCRdb's copy keeps in-frame clones and lacks some. The data hold 1,400,000 or so clones, with approximately 98.5% observed a single time. Subsets obtained from CD4+ cells comprised CD45RA+ naive and CD45RA-negative memory cells. This receptor was identified in a man younger than 40 in good health. The sequencing input was naive CD4+ T cells sorted from blood. The subset: CD45RA+ positively selected.

CDR3 region: CASSVGPLSDRQAFF. Written as DNA, the CDR3 is TGTGCCAGCAGCGTAGGCCCCCTCTCGGACCGACAAGCTTTCTTT. This chain uses TRBV9 with TRBJ1-1, with D uncertain. V was pared by 0 bases and J by 9 bases, with 18 bases between. This CDR3 spans 15 amino acids. Germline CDR1 SGDLS, CDR2 YYNGEE.